A single T cell receptor beta chain is shown here with its context. The V gene's germline CDR1 is SGHNT and CDR2 YYREEE (reference sequence). The CDR3 is 13 residues long. J was trimmed by 1 base and V by 10 bases; bases with no gene match: 3. The entry originates in a study of blood T cell repertoires in COVID-19. Study-level background: Sample material is recorded as cDNA or gDNA derived from T cells, B-cell-depleted T cells, or PBMCs.

Produced via immunoSEQ multiplex PCR; TCRdb's table is partial and in-frame only. The sample includes roughly 46,000 clones, approximately 90% of them seen just once. This clonotype originated in a man aged 45-65 years with active COVID-19. J is TRBJ2-5 and V is TRBV5-4, with 11 bases that match TRBD2. The sequencing input was peripheral blood. The chain's CDR3 is CARGTSGQETQYF. As DNA, the CDR3 is TGTGCCCGCGGGACTAGCGGCCAAGAGACCCAGTACTTC. The variable domain in full, with the rest retrieved from reference TRBV5-4 and TRBJ2-5, is ETGVTQSPTHLIKTRGQQVTLRCSSQSGHNTVSWYQQALGQGPQFIFQYYREEENGRGNFPPRFSGLQFPNYSSELNVNALELDDSALYLCARGTSGQETQYFGPGTRLLVL.